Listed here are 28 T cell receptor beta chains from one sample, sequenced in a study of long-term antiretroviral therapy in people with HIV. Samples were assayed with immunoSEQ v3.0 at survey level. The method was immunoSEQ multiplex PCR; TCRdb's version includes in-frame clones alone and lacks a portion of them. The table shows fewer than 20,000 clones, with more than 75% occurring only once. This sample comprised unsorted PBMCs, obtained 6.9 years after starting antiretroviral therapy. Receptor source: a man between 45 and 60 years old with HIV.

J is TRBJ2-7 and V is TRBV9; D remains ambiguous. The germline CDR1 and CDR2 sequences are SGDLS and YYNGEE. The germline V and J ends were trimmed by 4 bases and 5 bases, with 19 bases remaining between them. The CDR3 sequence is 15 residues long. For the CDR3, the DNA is TGTGCCAGCAGCTTAGCACCGACTGATACCGACGAGCAGTACTTC. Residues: CASSLAPTDTDEQYF. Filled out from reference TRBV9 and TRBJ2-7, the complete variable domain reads DSGVTQTPKHLITATGQRVTLRCSPRSGDLSVYWYQQSLDQGLQFLIQYYNGEERAKGNILERFSAQQFPDLHSELNLSSLELGDSALYFCASSLAPTDTDEQYFGPGTRLTVT.

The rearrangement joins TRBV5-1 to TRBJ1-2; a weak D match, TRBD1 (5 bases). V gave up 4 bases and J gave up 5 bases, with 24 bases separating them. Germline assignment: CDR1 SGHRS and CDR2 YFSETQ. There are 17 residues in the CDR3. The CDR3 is CASSIGGDLWRIYGYTF. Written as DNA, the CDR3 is TGCGCCAGCAGCATTGGGGGGGACCTATGGCGGATTTATGGCTACACCTTC.

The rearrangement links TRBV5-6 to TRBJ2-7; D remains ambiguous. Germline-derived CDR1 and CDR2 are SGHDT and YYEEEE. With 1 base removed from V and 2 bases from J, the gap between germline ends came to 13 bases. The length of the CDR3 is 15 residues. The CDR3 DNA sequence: TGTGCCAGCAGCTTGCTAGGACCCGGCGCCTACGAGCAGTACTTC. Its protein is CASSLLGPGAYEQYF.

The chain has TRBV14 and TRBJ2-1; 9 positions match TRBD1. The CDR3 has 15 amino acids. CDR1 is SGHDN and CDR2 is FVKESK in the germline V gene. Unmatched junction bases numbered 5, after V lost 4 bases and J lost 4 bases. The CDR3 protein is CASSLGQGQYNEQFF. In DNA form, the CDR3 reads TGTGCCAGCAGCCTCGGACAGGGGCAGTACAATGAGCAGTTCTTC. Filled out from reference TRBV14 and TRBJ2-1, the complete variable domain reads EAGVTQFPSHSVIEKGQTVTLRCDPISGHDNLYWYRRVMGKEIKFLLHFVKESKQDESGMPNNRFLAERTGGTYSTLKVQPAELEDSGVYFCASSLGQGQYNEQFFGPGTRLTVL.

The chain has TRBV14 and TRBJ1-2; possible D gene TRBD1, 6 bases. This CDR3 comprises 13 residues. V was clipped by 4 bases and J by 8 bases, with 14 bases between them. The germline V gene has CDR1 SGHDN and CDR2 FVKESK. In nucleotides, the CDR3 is TGTGCCAGCAGCCCTAAAAGGGGGACGGGCTACACCTTC. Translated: CASSPKRGTGYTF.

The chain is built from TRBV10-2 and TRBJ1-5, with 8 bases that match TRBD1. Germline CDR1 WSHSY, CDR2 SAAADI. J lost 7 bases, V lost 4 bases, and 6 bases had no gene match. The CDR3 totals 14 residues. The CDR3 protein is CASSATGVTQPQHF. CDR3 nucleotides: TGCGCCAGCAGTGCGACAGGGGTTACGCAGCCCCAGCATTTT.

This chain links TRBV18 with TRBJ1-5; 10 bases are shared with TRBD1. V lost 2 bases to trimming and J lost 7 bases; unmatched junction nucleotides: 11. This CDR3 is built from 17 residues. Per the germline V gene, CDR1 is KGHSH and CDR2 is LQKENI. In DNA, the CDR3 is TGTGCCAGCTCACCATCGCCGGGGACAGGGGTAGGCCAGCCCCAGCATTTT. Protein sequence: CASSPSPGTGVGQPQHF.

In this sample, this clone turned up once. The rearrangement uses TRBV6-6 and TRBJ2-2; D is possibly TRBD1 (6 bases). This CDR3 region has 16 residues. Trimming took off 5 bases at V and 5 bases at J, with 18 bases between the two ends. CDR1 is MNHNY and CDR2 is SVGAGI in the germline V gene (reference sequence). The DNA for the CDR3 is TGTGCCAGCAGTCTCCTCAGGGGAAGTGAAACCGGGGAGCTGTTTTTT. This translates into CASSLLRGSETGELFF.

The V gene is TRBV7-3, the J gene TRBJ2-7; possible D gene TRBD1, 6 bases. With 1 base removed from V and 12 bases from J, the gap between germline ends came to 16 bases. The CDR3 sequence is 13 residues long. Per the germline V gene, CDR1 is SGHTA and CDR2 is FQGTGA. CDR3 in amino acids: CASSLKPGTSAYF. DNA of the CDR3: TGTGCCAGCAGCTTAAAACCCGGGACATCAGCGTACTTC.

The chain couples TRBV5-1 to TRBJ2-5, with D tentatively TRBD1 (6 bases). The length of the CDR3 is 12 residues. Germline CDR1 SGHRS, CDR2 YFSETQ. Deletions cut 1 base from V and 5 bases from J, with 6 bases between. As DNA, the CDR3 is TGCGCCAGCAGCTTGCAGGGGGAGACCCAGTACTTC. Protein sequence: CASSLQGETQYF.

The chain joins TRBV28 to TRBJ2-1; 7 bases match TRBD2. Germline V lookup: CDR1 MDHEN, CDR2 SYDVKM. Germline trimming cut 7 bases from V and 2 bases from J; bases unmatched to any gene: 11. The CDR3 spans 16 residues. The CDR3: CASTLPGGGPYNEQFF. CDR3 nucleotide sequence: TGTGCCAGCACCCTCCCTGGGGGAGGGCCCTACAATGAGCAGTTCTTC. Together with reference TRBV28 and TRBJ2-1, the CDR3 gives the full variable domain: DVKVTQSSRYLVKRTGEKVFLECVQDMDHENMFWYRQDPGLGLRLIYFSYDVKMKEKGDIPEGYSVSREKKERFSLILESASTNQTSMYLCASTLPGGGPYNEQFFGPGTRLTVL.

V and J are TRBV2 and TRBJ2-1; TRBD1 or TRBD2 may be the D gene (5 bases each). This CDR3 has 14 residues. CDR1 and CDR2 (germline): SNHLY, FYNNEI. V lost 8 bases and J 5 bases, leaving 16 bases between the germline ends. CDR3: CASPGGDRNNEQFF. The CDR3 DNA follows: TGTGCCAGCCCTGGGGGTGACAGAAACAATGAGCAGTTCTTC.

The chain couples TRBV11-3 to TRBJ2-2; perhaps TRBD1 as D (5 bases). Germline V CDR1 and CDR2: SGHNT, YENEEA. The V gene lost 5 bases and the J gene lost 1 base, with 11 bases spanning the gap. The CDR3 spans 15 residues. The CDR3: CASSQGQRNTGELFF. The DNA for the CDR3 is TGTGCCAGCAGCCAAGGACAAAGGAACACCGGGGAGCTGTTTTTT.

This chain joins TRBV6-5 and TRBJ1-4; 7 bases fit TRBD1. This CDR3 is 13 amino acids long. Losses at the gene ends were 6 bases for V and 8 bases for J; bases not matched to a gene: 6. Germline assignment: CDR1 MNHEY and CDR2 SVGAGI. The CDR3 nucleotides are TGTGCCAGCAGCCGGGGACAGAAAGAAAAACTGTTTTTT. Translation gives CASSRGQKEKLFF.

The CDR3 sequence is CASREGTANEKLFF. For the CDR3, the DNA is TGTGCCAGCAGGGAGGGGACGGCTAATGAAAAACTGTTTTTT. The chain is built from TRBV7-9 and TRBJ1-4, with a possible D match to TRBD1 (5 bases). The CDR3 is made up of 14 amino acids. Trimming took 6 bases from V and 3 from J, leaving 11 bases between them. Germline CDR1 SEHNR, CDR2 FQNEAQ (reference sequence).

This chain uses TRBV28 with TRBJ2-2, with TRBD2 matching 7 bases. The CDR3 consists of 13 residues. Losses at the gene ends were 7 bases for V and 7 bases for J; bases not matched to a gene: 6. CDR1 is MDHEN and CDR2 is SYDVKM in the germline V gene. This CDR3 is CASTTGGIGELFF. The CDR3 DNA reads TGTGCCAGCACCACGGGGGGTATCGGGGAGCTGTTTTTT.

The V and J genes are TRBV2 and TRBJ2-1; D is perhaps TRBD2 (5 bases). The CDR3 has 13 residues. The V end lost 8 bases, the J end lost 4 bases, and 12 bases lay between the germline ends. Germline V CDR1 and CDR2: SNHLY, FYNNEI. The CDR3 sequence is CASERERYNEQFF. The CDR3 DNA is TGTGCCAGCGAGAGGGAACGGTACAATGAGCAGTTCTTC.

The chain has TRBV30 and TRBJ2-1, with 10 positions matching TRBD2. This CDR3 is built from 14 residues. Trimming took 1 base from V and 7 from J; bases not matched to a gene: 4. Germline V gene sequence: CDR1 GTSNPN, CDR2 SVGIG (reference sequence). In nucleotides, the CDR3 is TGTGCCTGGAGTGGGCTAGCGGGAGAGAATGAGCAGTTCTTC. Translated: CAWSGLAGENEQFF.

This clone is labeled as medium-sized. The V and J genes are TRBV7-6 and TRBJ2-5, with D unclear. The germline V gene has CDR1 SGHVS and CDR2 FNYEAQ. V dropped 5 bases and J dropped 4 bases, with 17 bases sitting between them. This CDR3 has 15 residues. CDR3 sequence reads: CASSLPVWAGETQYF. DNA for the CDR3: TGTGCCAGCAGCCTGCCCGTTTGGGCCGGAGAGACCCAGTACTTC.

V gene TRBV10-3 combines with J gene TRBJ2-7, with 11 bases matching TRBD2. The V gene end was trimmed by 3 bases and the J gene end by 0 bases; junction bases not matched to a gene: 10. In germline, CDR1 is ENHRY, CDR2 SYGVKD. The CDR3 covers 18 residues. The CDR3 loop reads CAISDPRVAGGSSYEQYF. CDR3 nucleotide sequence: TGTGCCATCAGTGACCCGAGGGTAGCGGGAGGGAGCTCCTACGAGCAGTACTTC.

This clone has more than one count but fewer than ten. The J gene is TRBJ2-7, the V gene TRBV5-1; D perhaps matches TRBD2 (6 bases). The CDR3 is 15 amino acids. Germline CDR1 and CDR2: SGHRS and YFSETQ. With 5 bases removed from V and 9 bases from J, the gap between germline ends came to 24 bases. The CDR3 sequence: CASSMGSAGTGGQYF. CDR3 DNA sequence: TGCGCCAGCAGTATGGGCTCGGCGGGAACCGGAGGGCAGTACTTC.

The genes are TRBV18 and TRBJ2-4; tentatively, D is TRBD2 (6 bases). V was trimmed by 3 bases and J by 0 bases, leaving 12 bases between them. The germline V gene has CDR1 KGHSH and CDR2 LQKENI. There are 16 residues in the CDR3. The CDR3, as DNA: TGTGCCAGCTCACCGGGGAGGACCCAAGCCAAAAACATTCAGTACTTC. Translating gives CASSPGRTQAKNIQYF.

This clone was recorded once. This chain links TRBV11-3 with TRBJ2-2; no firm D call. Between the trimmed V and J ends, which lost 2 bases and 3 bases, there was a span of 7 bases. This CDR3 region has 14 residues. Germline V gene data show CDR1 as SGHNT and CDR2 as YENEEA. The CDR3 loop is CASSLRFDTGELFF. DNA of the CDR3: TGTGCCAGCAGCTTAAGGTTTGACACCGGGGAGCTGTTTTTT. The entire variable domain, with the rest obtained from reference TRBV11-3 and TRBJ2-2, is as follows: EAGVVQSPRYKIIEKKQPVAFWCNPISGHNTLYWYLQNLGQGPELLIRYENEEAVDDSQLPKDRFSAERLKGVDSTLKIQPAELGDSAVYLCASSLRFDTGELFFGEGSRLTVL.

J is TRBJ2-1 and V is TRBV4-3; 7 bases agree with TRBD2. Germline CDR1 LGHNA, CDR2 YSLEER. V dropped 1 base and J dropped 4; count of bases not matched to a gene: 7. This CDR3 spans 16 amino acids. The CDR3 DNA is TGCGCCAGCAGCCAAGCAGCTAGCGGCCCTTACAATGAGCAGTTCTTC. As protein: CASSQAASGPYNEQFF.

CDR3 residues: CSVDDSYNEQFF. In DNA, the CDR3 is TGCAGCGTTGATGACAGTTACAATGAGCAGTTCTTC. The chain is built from TRBV29-1 and TRBJ2-1; possibly TRBD1 for D (5 bases). The ends were cut back, 3 bases at V and 4 bases at J, with 7 bases in the middle. CDR1 is SQVTM, CDR2 ANQGSEA, per germline. The CDR3 is made up of 12 amino acids.

The CDR3 is CASSVFGAQETQYF. The CDR3 bases are TGTGCCAGCAGCGTATTTGGGGCCCAAGAGACCCAGTACTTC. V and J are TRBV9 and TRBJ2-5, with D tentatively TRBD1 (5 bases). Germline CDR1 is SGDLS and CDR2 is YYNGEE. The CDR3 contains 14 residues. V was cut by 1 base and J by 1 base, with 8 bases left in between. Together with reference TRBV9 and TRBJ2-5, the CDR3 gives the full variable domain: DSGVTQTPKHLITATGQRVTLRCSPRSGDLSVYWYQQSLDQGLQFLIQYYNGEERAKGNILERFSAQQFPDLHSELNLSSLELGDSALYFCASSVFGAQETQYFGPGTRLLVL.

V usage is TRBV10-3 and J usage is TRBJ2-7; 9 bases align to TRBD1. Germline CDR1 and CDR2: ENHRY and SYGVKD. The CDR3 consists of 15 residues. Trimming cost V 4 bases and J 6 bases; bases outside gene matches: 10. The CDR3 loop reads CAISGPGQGVGEQYF. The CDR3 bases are TGTGCCATCAGTGGACCGGGACAGGGAGTCGGCGAGCAGTACTTC.

The CDR3 sequence is CASSLGPSLYGYTF. The CDR3 DNA follows: TGTGCCAGCAGCTTAGGACCCTCGCTCTATGGCTACACCTTC. The chain recombines TRBV11-2 with TRBJ1-2; D unresolved. The germline CDR1 and CDR2 sequences are SGHAT and FQNNGV. Trimming took 1 base from V and 4 from J, leaving 10 bases between them. The CDR3 loop spans 14 amino acids.